Listed below are T cell receptor beta chains from one sample, sequenced in a study of cytomegalovirus exposure and HLA in healthy donors. The assay was immunoSEQ multiplex PCR, and TCRdb's table has in-frame clones only and misses some. The top ten hold approximately 1% of the sample, which has more than 85,000 clones, 85% to 95% seen once. Sequencing used PBMCs. Receptors were obtained from a woman aged 25-40 years in good health and CMV-seropositive. CDR3s include the opening cysteine and the closing phenylalanine or tryptophan.

v_gene: TRBV9
j_gene: TRBJ2-7
CDR3aa: CASSAGTGGEHLQYF

v_gene: TRBV11-2
j_gene: TRBJ2-3
CDR3aa: CASSLTLGTDTQYF

v_gene: TRBV4-3
j_gene: TRBJ2-1
CDR3aa: CASSQRTRRYNEQFF

v_gene: TRBV21-1
j_gene: TRBJ1-2
CDR3aa: CASSKAGTGVRGYTF

v_gene: TRBV7-2
j_gene: TRBJ2-5
CDR3aa: CASSLAGTSALQETQYF

v_gene: TRBV27
j_gene: TRBJ1-4
CDR3aa: CASRNRGGEKLFF

v_gene: TRBV27
j_gene: TRBJ2-3
CDR3aa: CASSLTKLPGQGTDTQYF

v_gene: TRBV28
j_gene: TRBJ1-5
CDR3aa: CASRGSQPQHF

v_gene: TRBV6-1
j_gene: TRBJ2-7
CDR3aa: CASRLLAGDSYEQYF

v_gene: TRBV9
j_gene: TRBJ2-2
CDR3aa: CASSDISGELFF